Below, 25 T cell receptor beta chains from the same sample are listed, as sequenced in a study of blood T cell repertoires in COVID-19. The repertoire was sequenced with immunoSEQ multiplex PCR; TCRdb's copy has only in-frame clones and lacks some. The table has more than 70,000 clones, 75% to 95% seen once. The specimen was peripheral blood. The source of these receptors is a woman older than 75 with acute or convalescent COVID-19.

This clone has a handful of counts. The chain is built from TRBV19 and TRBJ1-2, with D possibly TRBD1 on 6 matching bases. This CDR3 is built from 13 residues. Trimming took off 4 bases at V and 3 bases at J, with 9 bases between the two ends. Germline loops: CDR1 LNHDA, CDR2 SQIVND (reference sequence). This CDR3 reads CASSSSGDYGYTF. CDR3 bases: TGTGCCAGTAGTAGTTCAGGGGACTATGGCTACACCTTC.

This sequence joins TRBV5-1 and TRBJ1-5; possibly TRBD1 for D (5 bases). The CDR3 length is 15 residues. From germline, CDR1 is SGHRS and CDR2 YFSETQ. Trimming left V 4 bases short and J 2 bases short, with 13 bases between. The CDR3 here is CASSVQPRGNQPQHF. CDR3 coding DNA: TGCGCCAGCAGCGTCCAACCCAGGGGCAATCAGCCCCAGCATTTT.

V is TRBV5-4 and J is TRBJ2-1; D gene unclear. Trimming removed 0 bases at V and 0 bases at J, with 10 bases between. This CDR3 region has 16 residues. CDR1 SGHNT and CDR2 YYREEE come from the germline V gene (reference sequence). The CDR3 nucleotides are TGTGCCAGCAGCTTGGCCCCGCGAAGCTCCTACAATGAGCAGTTCTTC. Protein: CASSLAPRSSYNEQFF.

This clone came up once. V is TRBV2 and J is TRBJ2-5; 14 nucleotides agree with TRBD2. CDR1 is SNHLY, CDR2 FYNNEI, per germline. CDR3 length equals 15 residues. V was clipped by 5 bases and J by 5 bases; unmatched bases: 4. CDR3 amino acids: CASSTGLAGVETQYF. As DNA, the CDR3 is TGTGCCAGCAGTACGGGACTAGCGGGGGTTGAGACCCAGTACTTC.

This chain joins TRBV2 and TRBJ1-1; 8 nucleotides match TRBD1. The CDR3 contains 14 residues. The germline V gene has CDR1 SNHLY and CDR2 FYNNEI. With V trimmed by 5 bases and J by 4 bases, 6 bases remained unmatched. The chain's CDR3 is CASSPSTGATEAFF. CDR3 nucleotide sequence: TGTGCCAGCAGTCCTTCGACAGGGGCCACTGAAGCTTTCTTT. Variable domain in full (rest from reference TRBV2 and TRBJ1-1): EPEVTQTPSHQVTQMGQEVILRCVPISNHLYFYWYRQILGQKVEFLVSFYNNEISEKSEIFDDQFSVERPDGSNFTLKIRSTKLEDSAMYFCASSPSTGATEAFFGQGTRLTVV.

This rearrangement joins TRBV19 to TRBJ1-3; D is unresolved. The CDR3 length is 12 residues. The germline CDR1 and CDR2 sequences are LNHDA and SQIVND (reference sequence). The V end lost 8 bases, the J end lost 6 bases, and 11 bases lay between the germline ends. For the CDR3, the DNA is TGTGCCAGTTTGGGCCTGTCAAACACCATATATTTT. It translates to CASLGLSNTIYF.

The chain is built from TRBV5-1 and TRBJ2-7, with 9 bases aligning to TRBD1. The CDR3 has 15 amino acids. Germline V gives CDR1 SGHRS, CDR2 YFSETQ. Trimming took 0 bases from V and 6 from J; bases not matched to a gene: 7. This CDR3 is CASSLVYRGPVEQYF. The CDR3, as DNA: TGCGCCAGCAGCTTGGTTTACAGGGGGCCCGTCGAGCAGTACTTC.

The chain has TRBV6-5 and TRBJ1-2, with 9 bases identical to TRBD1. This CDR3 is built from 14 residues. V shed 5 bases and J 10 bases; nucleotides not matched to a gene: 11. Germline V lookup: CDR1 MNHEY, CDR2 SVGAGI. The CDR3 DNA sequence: TGTGCCAGCAGTCCCGGGAGGGACAGGGCTCCCTACACCTTC. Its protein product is CASSPGRDRAPYTF.

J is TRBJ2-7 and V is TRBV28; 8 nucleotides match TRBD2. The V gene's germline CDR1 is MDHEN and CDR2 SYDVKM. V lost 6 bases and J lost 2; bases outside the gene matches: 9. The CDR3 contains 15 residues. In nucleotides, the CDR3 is TGTGCCAGCAGCCCAACTAGCGGAGCTACCTACGAGCAGTACTTC. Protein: CASSPTSGATYEQYF.

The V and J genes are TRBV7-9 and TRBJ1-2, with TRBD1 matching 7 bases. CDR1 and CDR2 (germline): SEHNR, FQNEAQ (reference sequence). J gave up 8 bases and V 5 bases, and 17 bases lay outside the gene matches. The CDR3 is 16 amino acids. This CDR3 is CASSPRGGGWSAGYTF. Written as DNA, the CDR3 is TGTGCCAGCAGCCCCCGCGGAGGGGGCTGGTCCGCCGGCTACACCTTC.

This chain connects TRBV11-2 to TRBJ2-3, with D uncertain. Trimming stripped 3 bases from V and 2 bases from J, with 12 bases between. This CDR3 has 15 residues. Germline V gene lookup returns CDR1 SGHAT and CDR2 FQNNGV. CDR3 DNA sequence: TGTGCCAGCAGCTTCACTGAGGTCCTCACAGATACGCAGTATTTT. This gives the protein CASSFTEVLTDTQYF.

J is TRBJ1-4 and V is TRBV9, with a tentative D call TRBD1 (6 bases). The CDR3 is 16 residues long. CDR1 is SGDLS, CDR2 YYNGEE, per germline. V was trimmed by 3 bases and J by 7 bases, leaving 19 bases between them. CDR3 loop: CASSALTGLSGEKLFF. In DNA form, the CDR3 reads TGTGCCAGCAGCGCATTGACAGGTTTGAGTGGTGAAAAACTGTTTTTT.

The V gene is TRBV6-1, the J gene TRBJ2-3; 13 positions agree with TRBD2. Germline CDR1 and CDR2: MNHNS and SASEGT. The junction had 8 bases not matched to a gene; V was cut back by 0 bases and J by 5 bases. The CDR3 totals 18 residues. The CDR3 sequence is CASSEALGTSGVQDTQYF. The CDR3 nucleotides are TGTGCCAGCAGTGAAGCGCTTGGGACTAGCGGGGTCCAAGATACGCAGTATTTT.

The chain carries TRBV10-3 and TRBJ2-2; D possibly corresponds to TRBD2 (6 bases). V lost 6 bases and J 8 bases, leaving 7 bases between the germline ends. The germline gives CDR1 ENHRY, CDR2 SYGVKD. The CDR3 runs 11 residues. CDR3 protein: CAIRAGGELFF. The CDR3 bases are TGTGCCATCAGGGCGGGGGGGGAGCTGTTTTTT.

CDR3 region: CASSLAHGVGTDTQYF. CDR3 nucleotide sequence: TGTGCCAGCAGCTTAGCGCACGGAGTGGGCACAGATACGCAGTATTTT. This chain joins TRBV7-9 and TRBJ2-3; D is uncertain. V was shortened by 0 bases and J by 1 base, with 11 bases between the two germline ends. The CDR3 runs 16 residues. Looked up from germline, CDR1 is SEHNR and CDR2 is FQNEAQ (reference sequence). The full variable domain, with the rest looked up from reference TRBV7-9 and TRBJ2-3, is DTGVSQNPRHKITKRGQNVTFRCDPISEHNRLYWYRQTLGQGPEFLTYFQNEAQLEKSRLLSDRFSAERPKGSFSTLEIQRTEQGDSAMYLCASSLAHGVGTDTQYFGPGTRLTVL.

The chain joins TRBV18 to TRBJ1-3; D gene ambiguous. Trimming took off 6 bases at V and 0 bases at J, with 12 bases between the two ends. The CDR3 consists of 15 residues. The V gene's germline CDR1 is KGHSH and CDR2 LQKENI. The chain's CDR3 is CASSSTVTSGNTIYF. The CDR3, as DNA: TGTGCCAGCTCGTCCACAGTTACCTCTGGAAACACCATATATTTT.

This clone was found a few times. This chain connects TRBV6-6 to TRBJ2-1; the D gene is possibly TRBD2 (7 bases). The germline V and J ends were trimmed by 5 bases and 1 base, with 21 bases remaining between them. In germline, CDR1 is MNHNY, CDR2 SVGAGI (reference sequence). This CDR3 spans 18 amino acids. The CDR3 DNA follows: TGTGCCAGCAGTCAGGCGTGGAGGGGGGGGAGGTCCTACAATGAGCAGTTCTTC. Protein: CASSQAWRGGRSYNEQFF.

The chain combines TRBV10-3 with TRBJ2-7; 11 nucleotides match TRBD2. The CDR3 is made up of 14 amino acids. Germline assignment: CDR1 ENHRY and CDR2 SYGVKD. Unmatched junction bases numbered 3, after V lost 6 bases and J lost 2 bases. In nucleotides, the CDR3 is TGTGCCATCAGCGGGACTAGCGGCCCCTACGAGCAGTACTTC. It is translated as CAISGTSGPYEQYF.

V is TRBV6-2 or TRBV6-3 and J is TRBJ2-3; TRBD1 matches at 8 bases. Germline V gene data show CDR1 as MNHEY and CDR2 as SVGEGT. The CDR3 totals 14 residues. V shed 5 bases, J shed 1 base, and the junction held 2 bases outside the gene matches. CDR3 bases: TGTGCCAGCAGTCCGGGACAGGGCACAGATACGCAGTATTTT. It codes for CASSPGQGTDTQYF.

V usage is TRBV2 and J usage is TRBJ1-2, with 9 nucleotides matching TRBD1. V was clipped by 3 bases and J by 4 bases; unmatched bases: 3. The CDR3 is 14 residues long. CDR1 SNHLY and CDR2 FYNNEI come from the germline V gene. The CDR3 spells CASSEGQGLYGYTF. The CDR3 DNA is TGTGCCAGCAGTGAGGGACAGGGACTCTATGGCTACACCTTC.

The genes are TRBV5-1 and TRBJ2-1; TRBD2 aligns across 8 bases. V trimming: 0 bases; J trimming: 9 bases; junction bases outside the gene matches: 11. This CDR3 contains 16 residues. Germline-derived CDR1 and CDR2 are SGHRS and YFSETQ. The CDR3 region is CASSLAEGGGRGEQFF. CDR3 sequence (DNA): TGCGCCAGCAGCTTGGCCGAGGGCGGGGGGCGAGGTGAGCAGTTCTTC.

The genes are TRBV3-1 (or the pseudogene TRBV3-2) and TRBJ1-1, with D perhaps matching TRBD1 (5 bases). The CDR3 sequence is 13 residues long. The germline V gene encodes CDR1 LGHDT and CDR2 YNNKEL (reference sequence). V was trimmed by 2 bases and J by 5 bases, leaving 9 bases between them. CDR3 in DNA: TGTGCCAGCAGCCAATTGCAGGGAACTGAAGCTTTCTTT. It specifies CASSQLQGTEAFF.

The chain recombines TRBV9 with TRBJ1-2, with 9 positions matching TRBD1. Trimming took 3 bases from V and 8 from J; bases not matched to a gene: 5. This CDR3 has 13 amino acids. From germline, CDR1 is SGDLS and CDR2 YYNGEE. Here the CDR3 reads CASSEGTGWGYTF. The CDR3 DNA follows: TGTGCCAGCAGCGAGGGGACAGGGTGGGGCTACACCTTC.

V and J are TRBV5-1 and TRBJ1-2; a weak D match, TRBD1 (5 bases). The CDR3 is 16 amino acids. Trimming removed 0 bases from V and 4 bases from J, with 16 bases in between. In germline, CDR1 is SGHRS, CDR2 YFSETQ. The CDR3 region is CASSLDLQASSYGYTF. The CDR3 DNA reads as TGCGCCAGCAGCTTGGATCTACAGGCCTCCTCCTATGGCTACACCTTC.

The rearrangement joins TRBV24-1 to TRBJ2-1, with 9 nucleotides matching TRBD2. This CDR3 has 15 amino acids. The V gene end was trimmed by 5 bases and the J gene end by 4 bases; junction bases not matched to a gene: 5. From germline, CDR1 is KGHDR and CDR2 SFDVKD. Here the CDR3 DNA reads TGTGCCACCAGTGTCAGCGGGGGGCCTTACAATGAGCAGTTCTTC. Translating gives CATSVSGGPYNEQFF.